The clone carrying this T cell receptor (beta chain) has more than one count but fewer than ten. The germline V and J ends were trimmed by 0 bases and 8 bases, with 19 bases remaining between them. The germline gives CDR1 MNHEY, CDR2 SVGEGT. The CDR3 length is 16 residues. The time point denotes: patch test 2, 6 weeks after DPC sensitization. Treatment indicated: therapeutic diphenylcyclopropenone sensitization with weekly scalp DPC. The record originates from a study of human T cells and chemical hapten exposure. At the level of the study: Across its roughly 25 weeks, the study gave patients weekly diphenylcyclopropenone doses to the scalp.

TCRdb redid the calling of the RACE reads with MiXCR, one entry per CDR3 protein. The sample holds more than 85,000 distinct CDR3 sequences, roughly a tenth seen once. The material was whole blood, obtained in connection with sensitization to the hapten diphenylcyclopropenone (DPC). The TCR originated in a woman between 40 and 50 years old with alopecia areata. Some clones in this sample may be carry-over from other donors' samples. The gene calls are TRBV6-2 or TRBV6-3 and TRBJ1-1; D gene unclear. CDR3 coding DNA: TGTGCCAGCAGTTACTCCTCGAACGGAGCTGAGATAGAAGCTTTCTTT. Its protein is CASSYSSNGAEIEAFF.